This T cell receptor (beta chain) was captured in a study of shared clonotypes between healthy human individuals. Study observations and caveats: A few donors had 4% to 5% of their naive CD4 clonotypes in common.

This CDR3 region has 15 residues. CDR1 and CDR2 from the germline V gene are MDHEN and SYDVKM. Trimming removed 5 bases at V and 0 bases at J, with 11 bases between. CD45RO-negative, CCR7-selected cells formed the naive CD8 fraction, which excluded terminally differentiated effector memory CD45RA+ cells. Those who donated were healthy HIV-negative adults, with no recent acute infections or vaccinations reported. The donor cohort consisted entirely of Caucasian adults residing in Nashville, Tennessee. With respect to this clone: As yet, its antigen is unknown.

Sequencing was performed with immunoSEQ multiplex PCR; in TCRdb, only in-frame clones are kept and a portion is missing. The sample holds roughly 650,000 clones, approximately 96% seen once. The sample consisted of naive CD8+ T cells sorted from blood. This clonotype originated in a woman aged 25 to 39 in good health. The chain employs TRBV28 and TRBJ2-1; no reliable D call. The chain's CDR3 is CASSPDISSYNEQFF. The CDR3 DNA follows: TGTGCCAGCAGTCCAGACATCAGCTCCTACAATGAGCAGTTCTTC.